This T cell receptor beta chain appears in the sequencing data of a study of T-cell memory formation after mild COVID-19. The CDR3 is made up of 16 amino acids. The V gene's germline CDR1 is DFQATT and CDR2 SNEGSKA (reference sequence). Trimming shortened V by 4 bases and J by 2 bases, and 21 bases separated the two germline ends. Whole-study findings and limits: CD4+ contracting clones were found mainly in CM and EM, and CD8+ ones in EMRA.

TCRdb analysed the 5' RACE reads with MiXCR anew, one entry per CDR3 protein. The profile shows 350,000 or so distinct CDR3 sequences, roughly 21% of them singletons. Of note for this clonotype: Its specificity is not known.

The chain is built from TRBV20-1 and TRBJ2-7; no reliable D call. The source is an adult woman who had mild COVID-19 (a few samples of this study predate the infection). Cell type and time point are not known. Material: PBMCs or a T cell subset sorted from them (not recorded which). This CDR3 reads CSAKNLITLLTYEQYF. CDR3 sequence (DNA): TGCAGTGCTAAGAACCTTATCACGCTGTTGACCTACGAGCAGTACTTC.